The 12 T cell receptor beta chains presented below share a single source sample, sequenced in a study of T cell responses to AZD1222 COVID-19 vaccine. The repertoire was sequenced with immunoSEQ multiplex PCR; TCRdb's copy has only in-frame clones and lacks some. The data hold 150,000 to 200,000 clones, with 90% to 95% observed a single time. The source was peripheral blood, collected on day 0 of AZD1222 vaccination. All receptors come from an adult in good health.

The chain has TRBV30 and TRBJ2-5; D remains unclear. Trimming cost V 5 bases and J 0 bases, with 4 bases left between them. This CDR3 spans 11 amino acids. CDR1 GTSNPN and CDR2 SVGIG come from the germline V gene (reference sequence). CDR3 sequence reads: CAWGHQETQYF. The CDR3 DNA sequence: TGTGCCTGGGGACACCAAGAGACCCAGTACTTC.

The chain links TRBV5-1 to TRBJ2-3; D is undetermined. The CDR3 sequence is 16 residues long. The germline CDR1 and CDR2 sequences are SGHRS and YFSETQ. Trimming left V 1 base short and J 1 base short, with 13 bases between. The CDR3: CASSLIPSAGTDTQYF. The CDR3, as DNA: TGCGCCAGCAGCTTGATCCCCAGTGCAGGCACAGATACGCAGTATTTT.

The V call is TRBV7-9, the J call TRBJ2-1, with D perhaps given as TRBD1 or TRBD2 (5 bases each). V lost 4 bases to trimming and J lost 6 bases, with 13 bases between them. CDR3 size: 14 residues. CDR1 and CDR2 from the germline V gene are SEHNR and FQNEAQ (reference sequence). In DNA, the CDR3 is TGTGCCAGCAGCTGGGGGACGTCGGCCAATGAGCAGTTCTTC. Its protein product is CASSWGTSANEQFF.

The rearrangement uses TRBV5-1 and TRBJ2-1; D ambiguous. The CDR3 length is 14 residues. CDR1 is SGHRS, CDR2 YFSETQ, per germline. V dropped 7 bases and J dropped 0 bases, with 11 bases sitting between them. CDR3 protein: CASSGRSSYNEQFF. The CDR3 DNA reads as TGCGCCAGCTCTGGACGGAGCTCCTACAATGAGCAGTTCTTC.

This rearrangement joins TRBV5-4 to TRBJ1-4, with D possibly being TRBD1 (5 bases). CDR3 length equals 14 residues. V shed 5 bases and J shed 8 bases, with 16 bases lying between them. CDR1 is SGHNT, CDR2 YYREEE, per germline (reference sequence). CDR3 in DNA: TGTGCCAGCAGTTATCAGGGAGCTGGAGAAAAACTGTTTTTT. It translates to CASSYQGAGEKLFF.

The chain uses TRBV5-1 and TRBJ2-4; 9 positions agree with TRBD2. V lost 4 bases and J lost 7; bases outside the gene matches: 12. Germline lookup yields CDR1 SGHRS and CDR2 YFSETQ. This CDR3 is built from 16 residues. DNA of the CDR3: TGCGCCAGCAGCCCGGCAGCGGGGGGCCTGAAGAACATTCAGTACTTC. Translation: CASSPAAGGLKNIQYF. The whole variable domain, filled in from reference TRBV5-1 and TRBJ2-4, reads KAGVTQTPRYLIKTRGQQVTLSCSPISGHRSVSWYQQTPGQGLQFLFEYFSETQRNKGNFPGRFSGRQFSNSRSEMNVSTLELGDSALYLCASSPAAGGLKNIQYFGAGTRLSVL.

The chain is built from TRBV19 and TRBJ2-1; 15 nucleotides agree with TRBD2. The length of the CDR3 is 19 residues. V lost 3 bases, J lost 7 bases, and 13 bases stayed unmatched. Per the germline V gene, CDR1 is LNHDA and CDR2 is SQIVND (reference sequence). The chain's CDR3 is CASSIRTSGGARVSNEQFF. The CDR3 nucleotides are TGTGCCAGTAGTATTAGGACTAGCGGGGGGGCGAGGGTGTCTAATGAGCAGTTCTTC.

The chain uses TRBV28 and TRBJ1-2; D is uncertain. The V gene's germline CDR1 is MDHEN and CDR2 SYDVKM. V was clipped by 2 bases and J by 2 bases, with 9 bases between them. The CDR3 length is 14 residues. CDR3 nucleotide sequence: TGTGCCAGCAGTTTAGTAGGGAGGAACTATGGCTACACCTTC. Its protein product is CASSLVGRNYGYTF.

The chain links TRBV18 to TRBJ1-1; D gene unclear. V was clipped by 6 bases and J by 7 bases, with 15 bases between them. Germline CDR1 KGHSH, CDR2 LQKENI. The CDR3 is 13 amino acids. The CDR3 coding sequence is TGTGCCAGCTCGTACTCCGAGGATTATGAAGCTTTCTTT. Translating it yields CASSYSEDYEAFF.

J is TRBJ2-7 and V is TRBV10-3; unclear D gene. Germline CDR1 ENHRY, CDR2 SYGVKD. Trimming stripped 0 bases from V and 3 bases from J, with 9 bases between. This CDR3 spans 14 amino acids. This CDR3 reads CAISESDGVYEQYF. In nucleotides, the CDR3 is TGTGCCATCAGTGAGTCGGATGGCGTCTACGAGCAGTACTTC.

The chain carries TRBV25-1 and TRBJ1-2; D may be TRBD1 (5 bases). Trimming removed 1 base from V and 2 bases from J, with 17 bases in between. This CDR3 has 17 amino acids. Germline V CDR1 and CDR2: MGHDK, SYGVNS. CDR3 nucleotide sequence: TGTGCCAGCAGTGAATCGGACCCCCGGGGGGTCAACTATGGCTACACCTTC. Translation: CASSESDPRGVNYGYTF.

The chain is built from TRBV10-3 and TRBJ2-1; D is uncertain. This CDR3 region has 16 residues. Trimming left V 0 bases short and J 0 bases short, with 9 bases between. Per germline, CDR1 ENHRY and CDR2 SYGVKD. CDR3 in DNA: TGTGCCATCAGTGAGTCAAATCCTAGCTCCTACAATGAGCAGTTCTTC. Its protein is CAISESNPSSYNEQFF.